One and the same sample provided the 9 T cell receptor beta chains below, sequenced in a study of blood T cell repertoires in COVID-19. Clones were sequenced by immunoSEQ multiplex PCR, and TCRdb holds only the in-frame ones, with some missing. This sample yields around 130,000 clones, of which approximately 84% are seen a single time; around 13% belongs to the top ten. The sequencing sample was made of peripheral blood. The source is a human donor in a cohort sampled during active COVID-19.

The CDR3 DNA reads as TGTGCCATCAGTAAAGACAGGACTCCCGATCAGCCCCAGCATTTT. Residues: CAISKDRTPDQPQHF. The V and J genes are TRBV10-3 and TRBJ1-5, with D possibly being TRBD1 (6 bases). Germline loops: CDR1 ENHRY, CDR2 SYGVKD. This CDR3 has 15 residues. Trimming pared 5 bases from V and 5 bases from J, leaving 16 bases between.

The rearrangement uses TRBV5-5 and TRBJ2-3, with D possibly TRBD1 on 6 matching bases. Germline V lookup: CDR1 SGHKS, CDR2 YYEKEE (reference sequence). CDR3 length: 13 amino acids. V was shortened by 5 bases and J by 3 bases, with 10 bases between the two germline ends. CDR3 nucleotide sequence: TGTGCCAGCAGTCATCAGGGGACAGATACGCAGTATTTT. This gives the protein CASSHQGTDTQYF.

The chain couples TRBV10-3 to TRBJ2-7; D is ambiguous. This CDR3 has 13 amino acids. V lost 4 bases, J lost 5 bases, and 12 bases lay in between. Germline CDR1 ENHRY, CDR2 SYGVKD. The CDR3 here is CAISAIVLDEQYF. DNA of the CDR3: TGTGCCATCAGTGCGATAGTTCTAGACGAGCAGTACTTC.

As for this clone: Different DNA sequences within this sample yield the same CDR3. V usage is TRBV3-1 (or the pseudogene TRBV3-2) and J usage is TRBJ1-5; a possible D gene is TRBD1 (5 bases). The CDR3 totals 13 residues. CDR1 is LGHDT, CDR2 YNNKEL, per germline (reference sequence). V lost 1 base and J lost 5, with 6 bases in between. The CDR3 DNA follows: TGTGCCAGCAGCCAAGGGGGGGATCAGCCCCAGCATTTT. The encoded protein is CASSQGGDQPQHF.

The chain employs TRBV14 and TRBJ2-3; TRBD2 is a possible D gene (5 bases). With 4 bases removed from V and 2 bases from J, the gap between germline ends came to 10 bases. The CDR3 consists of 14 residues. Germline assignment: CDR1 SGHDN and CDR2 FVKESK. CDR3 DNA: TGTGCCAGCAGCCGCGAACTAGACACAGATACGCAGTATTTT. This encodes CASSRELDTDTQYF.

This sequence joins TRBV5-1 and TRBJ1-1, with TRBD1 matching over 7 bases. V gave up 3 bases and J gave up 8 bases; unmatched junction bases: 1. This CDR3 has 11 amino acids. CDR1 SGHRS and CDR2 YFSETQ come from the germline V gene. The chain's CDR3 is CASSWGQEAFF. For the CDR3, the DNA is TGCGCCAGCAGCTGGGGACAGGAAGCTTTCTTT.

This clone was observed a handful of times. This chain links TRBV29-1 with TRBJ2-3; 7 bases are a match to TRBD2. V dropped 4 bases and J dropped 5; count of bases not matched to a gene: 9. Germline CDR1 SQVTM, CDR2 ANQGSEA. This CDR3 is 14 amino acids long. The CDR3 nucleotides are TGCAGCGTTGGGCGGGGGAGTCCGGTAGATACGCAGTATTTT. This encodes CSVGRGSPVDTQYF.

The rearrangement joins TRBV12-3 or TRBV12-4 to TRBJ1-5; D not resolved. The CDR3 length is 13 residues. Trimming left V 6 bases short and J 6 bases short, with 12 bases between. In DNA, the CDR3 is TGTGCCAGCAGCGGCCAAAGACTTCAGCCCCAGCATTTT. Residues: CASSGQRLQPQHF.

V and J are TRBV29-1 and TRBJ2-1, with 8 bases identical to TRBD2. CDR3 length: 16 residues. With 4 bases clipped from V and 1 base from J, the junction kept 9 bases outside the gene matches. Germline CDR1 SQVTM, CDR2 ANQGSEA. The CDR3 spells CSVGPRGGRSYNEQFF. In DNA, the CDR3 is TGCAGCGTTGGGCCACGGGGGGGCAGGTCCTACAATGAGCAGTTCTTC.